A single TCR beta chain is shown here with its context. The entry originates in a study of shared clonotypes between healthy human individuals. Data came from immunoSEQ multiplex PCR; TCRdb stores just in-frame clones and leaves some out. The repertoire consists of hundreds of thousands of clones, with about three quarters occurring once and the leading ten covering roughly 1.9%. The junction had 7 bases not matched to a gene; V was cut back by 5 bases and J by 6 bases. In germline, CDR1 is PRHDT, CDR2 FYEKMQ (reference sequence). The CDR3 consists of 14 residues. None of the donors, who were healthy HIV-negative adults, had recently had acute infections or vaccinations.

Material for sequencing was memory CD4+ T cells sorted from blood. Described subset: CD45RA-negative fraction. The receptor's source is a woman aged 25 to 39 in good health. The chain carries TRBV13 and TRBJ1-5, with 7 bases aligning to TRBD1. The CDR3 coding sequence is TGTGCCAGCAGCGTCCAGGGGGTGAGTCAGCCCCAGCATTTT. Its translation is CASSVQGVSQPQHF.